The source of this TCR beta chain is a study of T cells in Graves' hyperthyroidism and ophthalmopathy. This clonotype was recorded at least ten times. The junction had 6 bases not matched to a gene; V was cut back by 9 bases and J by 3 bases. Germline V gene sequence: CDR1 MNHNS, CDR2 SASEGT. The CDR3 sequence is 14 residues long. The CDR3 regions of TCR beta were amplified from RNA transcripts. In the first-round RT-PCR of the TCR CDR3, the HTBI primer set was used. TCRdb fed the multiplex PCR reads into MiXCR, producing one record per CDR3 protein. There are some 300,000 distinct CDR3 sequences in the sample; 12% to 15% occur only once, and around 8% lies in the top ten.

The sample consisted of blood. The sequence came from a woman aged 35 to 49 with Graves' hyperthyroidism. The chain is built from TRBV6-1 and TRBJ2-3, with 10 bases lining up with TRBD2. Here the CDR3 reads CASRPGLATDTQYF. The CDR3 DNA follows: TGTGCCAGTCGGCCGGGACTAGCGACAGATACGCAGTATTTT.